One TCR beta chain is described in this entry. The target antigen is unknown. Here immunoSEQ multiplex PCR was the method, and the copy in TCRdb shows in-frame clones only, minus some. The sample includes tens of thousands of clones, 80% to 95% of them seen just once. The source of the sample is a study of graft-versus-host responses after intestinal transplantation. Study information: All recipients were given anti-thymocyte globulin induction, and tacrolimus and steroids were then administered for 2 to 3 years. Overall study findings and caveats: GvH clones were found in recipient marrow; some appeared first in ileum or blood. The study associated peak circulating GvH clone levels with early post-transplant HvG declines.

The V gene end was trimmed by 7 bases and the J gene end by 2 bases; junction bases not matched to a gene: 11. Per the germline V gene, CDR1 is SGHDT and CDR2 is YYEEEE. The CDR3 consists of 16 residues. The gene calls are TRBV5-6 and TRBJ2-2; 7 nucleotides agree with TRBD2. This clonotype was sampled from a human donor who was the organ donor for an intestinal transplant. The source material was unstimulated CD8+ T cells sorted from spleen or lymph node cells, sampled before transplant. CDR3 amino acids: CASAGWDYRNTGELFF. The DNA of the CDR3 is TGTGCCAGCGCAGGGTGGGACTACCGTAACACCGGGGAGCTGTTTTTT.